The clone carrying this T cell receptor (beta chain) was found once. Its antigen is still unknown. PCR used 60 Vbeta primers and 13 Jbeta primers. Some clones are missing from TCRdb's copy, which holds only in-frame ones; the method was immunoSEQ multiplex PCR. The sample consists of approximately 170,000 clones, 80% to 90% of them appearing once. This CDR3 contains 15 residues. J gave up 2 bases and V 4 bases, and 4 bases lay outside the gene matches. Germline V lookup: CDR1 SEHNR, CDR2 FQNEAQ (reference sequence). This entry is derived from a study of cytomegalovirus exposure and HLA in healthy donors. Study information: Within the Caucasian-associated ancestry cluster were under 85% of the roughly 360 genotyped donors. Regarding the study as a whole: It was in a later analysis that TCR association rates were seen to vary by HLA locus, highest for DRB1 and lowest for HLA-C. At a 0.05 false discovery rate, a later analysis found 16,951 TCR beta sequences to be associated with HLA alleles. A link between a missense DCLRE1C variant and TCR beta V- and J-gene trimming emerged from a later analysis.

The chain recombines TRBV7-9 with TRBJ2-2, with TRBD1 matching over 7 bases. The clonotype originates from a male donor in good health and CMV-seronegative. Sequenced material: PBMCs. The CDR3, as DNA: TGTGCCAGCAGCTGGAGGACAGGAAACACCGGGGAGCTGTTTTTT. It specifies CASSWRTGNTGELFF.